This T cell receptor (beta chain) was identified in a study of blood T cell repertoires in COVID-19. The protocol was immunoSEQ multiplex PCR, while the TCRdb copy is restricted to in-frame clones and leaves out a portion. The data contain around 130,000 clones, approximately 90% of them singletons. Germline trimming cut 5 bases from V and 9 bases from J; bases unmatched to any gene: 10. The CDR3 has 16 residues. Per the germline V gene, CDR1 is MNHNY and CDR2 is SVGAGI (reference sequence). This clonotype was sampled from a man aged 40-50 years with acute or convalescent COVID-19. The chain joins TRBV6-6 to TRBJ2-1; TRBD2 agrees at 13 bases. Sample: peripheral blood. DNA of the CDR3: TGTGCCAGCAGTCCCTCCGGGACTAGCGGGATGGTTGAGCAGTTCTTC. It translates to CASSPSGTSGMVEQFF.